The 15 T cell receptor beta chains below come from one sample, sequenced in a study of T cell responses to AZD1222 COVID-19 vaccine. Using immunoSEQ multiplex PCR, the repertoire was profiled, and TCRdb retains in-frame clones only, with some absent. The table has roughly 160,000 clones, roughly nine tenths seen once; the top ten hold approximately 2%. Sequencing was performed on peripheral blood, taken on day 0 of AZD1222 vaccination. Every receptor here comes from an adult in good health.

The genes are TRBV7-8 and TRBJ2-7; D call uncertain. CDR1 and CDR2 (germline): SGHVS, FQNEAQ. This CDR3 is 12 amino acids long. V was shortened by 1 base and J by 7 bases, with 8 bases between the two germline ends. CDR3 sequence reads: CASSLGFGEQYF. CDR3 DNA sequence: TGTGCCAGCAGCTTAGGGTTCGGGGAGCAGTACTTC.

V gene TRBV6-2 or TRBV6-3 combines with J gene TRBJ1-1; D is possibly TRBD1 (5 bases). V lost 6 bases and J 10 bases, leaving 18 bases between the germline ends. The V gene's germline CDR1 is MNHEY and CDR2 SVGEGT. The length of the CDR3 is 13 residues. CDR3 residues: CASSRGGARGAFF. DNA of the CDR3: TGTGCCAGCAGCCGGGGGGGAGCCCGCGGAGCTTTCTTT.

The genes are TRBV28 and TRBJ2-5; D is perhaps TRBD1 (6 bases). Per the germline V gene, CDR1 is MDHEN and CDR2 is SYDVKM. The germline V and J ends were trimmed by 7 bases and 11 bases, with 14 bases remaining between them. The CDR3 extends over 11 amino acids. The CDR3 region is CASTRDQGQYF. CDR3 sequence (DNA): TGTGCCAGCACCCGAGATCAGGGGCAGTACTTC.

This sequence joins TRBV19 and TRBJ2-2; D is undetermined. With 5 bases removed from V and 0 bases from J, the gap between germline ends came to 7 bases. CDR1 LNHDA and CDR2 SQIVND come from the germline V gene (reference sequence). CDR3 length equals 14 residues. The CDR3 reads CASSPSTNTGELFF. The CDR3 bases are TGTGCCAGTAGTCCTTCTACGAACACCGGGGAGCTGTTTTTT.

This chain uses TRBV19 with TRBJ1-2; no firm D call. Germline V CDR1 and CDR2: LNHDA, SQIVND (reference sequence). Trimming left V 5 bases short and J 3 bases short, with 22 bases between. The CDR3 consists of 17 residues. Here the CDR3 reads CASSVMVDSQRDYGYTF. DNA of the CDR3: TGTGCCAGTAGTGTTATGGTAGACTCACAACGGGACTATGGCTACACCTTC.

CDR3 region: CASSIPYRGRPTQETQYF. The CDR3 DNA sequence: TGTGCCAGCAGCATACCTTACCGAGGCCGTCCAACCCAAGAGACCCAGTACTTC. The chain joins TRBV5-6 to TRBJ2-5, with D unclear. This CDR3 has 18 amino acids. Germline CDR1 SGHDT, CDR2 YYEEEE. Between the trimmed V and J ends, which lost 4 bases and 1 base, there was a span of 23 bases.

This chain uses TRBV29-1 with TRBJ2-3; D unresolved. The CDR3 is 12 amino acids. V lost 7 bases and J lost 3, with 11 bases in between. CDR1 and CDR2 from the germline V gene are SQVTM and ANQGSEA. The CDR3 sequence is CSAGWVTDTQYF. In nucleotides, the CDR3 is TGCAGCGCCGGTTGGGTTACAGATACGCAGTATTTT.

The chain joins TRBV18 to TRBJ1-3; D not certain. The CDR3 is 15 residues long. Germline CDR1 reads KGHSH; CDR2 reads LQKENI. The V end lost 3 bases, the J end lost 1 base, and 10 bases lay between the germline ends. The CDR3 here is CASSPGGFSGNTIYF. CDR3 nucleotide sequence: TGTGCCAGCTCACCTGGTGGGTTTTCTGGAAACACCATATATTTT.

The chain links TRBV7-2 to TRBJ1-2; D might be TRBD1 (6 bases). This CDR3 is 14 amino acids long. Trimming shortened V by 6 bases and J by 8 bases, and 19 bases separated the two germline ends. CDR1 and CDR2 from the germline V gene are SGHTA and FQGNSA. CDR3 loop: CASRSGRGGQGYTF. CDR3 DNA sequence: TGTGCCAGCAGATCCGGCCGCGGGGGGCAGGGCTACACCTTC.

The CDR3 here is CASSQEGTYSGNTIYF. The CDR3 region has the DNA TGCGCCAGCAGCCAAGAGGGGACTTACTCTGGAAACACCATATATTTT. The chain uses TRBV4-1 and TRBJ1-3; maybe TRBD1 (5 bases). CDR1 and CDR2 from the germline V gene are MGHRA and YSYEKL. There are 16 residues in the CDR3. Deletions cut 0 bases from V and 0 bases from J, with 9 bases between.

V is TRBV12-3 or TRBV12-4 and J is TRBJ1-2, with D possibly being TRBD1 (6 bases). Trimming left V 5 bases short and J 2 bases short, with 9 bases between. This CDR3 is built from 13 residues. The CDR3 loop is CASSLQGNYGYTF. DNA for the CDR3: TGTGCCAGCAGTCTTCAGGGGAACTATGGCTACACCTTC.

The chain has TRBV5-1 and TRBJ2-1; tentative D call: TRBD2 (5 bases). The CDR3 has 13 amino acids. Trimming took off 3 bases at V and 12 bases at J, with 16 bases between the two ends. CDR1 is SGHRS and CDR2 is YFSETQ in the germline V gene. The CDR3 DNA is TGCGCCAGCAGCTCTGGAGGCCGGGCAGGGCAGTTCTTC. It codes for CASSSGGRAGQFF.

The chain carries TRBV28 and TRBJ2-7, with 9 bases identical to TRBD1. Germline CDR1 reads MDHEN; CDR2 reads SYDVKM. J gave up 7 bases and V 3 bases, and 7 bases lay outside the gene matches. The CDR3 has 14 amino acids. CDR3 protein: CASSFHRGPTEQYF. For the CDR3, the DNA is TGTGCCAGCAGTTTTCACAGGGGGCCTACGGAGCAGTACTTC.

CDR3 protein: CATSRDYGGQNTIYF. The CDR3 DNA reads as TGTGCCACCAGCAGAGATTACGGGGGGCAAAACACCATATATTTT. The chain is built from TRBV15 and TRBJ1-3; perhaps TRBD1 as D (6 bases). The CDR3 contains 15 residues. V shed 0 bases and J shed 6 bases, with 12 bases lying between them. CDR1 LNHNV and CDR2 YYDKDF come from the germline V gene (reference sequence).

V is TRBV7-9 and J is TRBJ1-6; a possible D gene is TRBD1 (6 bases). From germline, CDR1 is SEHNR and CDR2 FQNEAQ (reference sequence). V lost 5 bases, J lost 7 bases, and 12 bases lay in between. The CDR3 sequence is 14 residues long. CDR3 DNA sequence: TGTGCCAGCAGCCCAGGGGCCTTAAATTCACCCCTCCACTTT. Residues: CASSPGALNSPLHF.